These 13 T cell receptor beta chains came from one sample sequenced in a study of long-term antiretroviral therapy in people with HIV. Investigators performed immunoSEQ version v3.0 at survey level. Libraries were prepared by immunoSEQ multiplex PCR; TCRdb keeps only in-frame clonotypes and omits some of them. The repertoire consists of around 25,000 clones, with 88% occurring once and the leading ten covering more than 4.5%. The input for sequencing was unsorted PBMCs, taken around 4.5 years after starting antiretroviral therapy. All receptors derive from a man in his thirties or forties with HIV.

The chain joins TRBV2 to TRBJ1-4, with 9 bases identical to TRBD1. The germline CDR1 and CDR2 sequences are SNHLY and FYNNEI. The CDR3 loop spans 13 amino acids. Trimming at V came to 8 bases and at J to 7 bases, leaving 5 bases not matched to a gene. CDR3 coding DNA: TGTGCCAGCGGGGACAGGGCGGGTGAAAAACTGTTTTTT. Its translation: CASGDRAGEKLFF.

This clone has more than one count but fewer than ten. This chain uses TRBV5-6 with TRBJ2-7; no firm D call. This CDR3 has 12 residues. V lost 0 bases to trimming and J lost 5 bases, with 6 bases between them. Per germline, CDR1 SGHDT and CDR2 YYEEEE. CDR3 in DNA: TGTGCCAGCAGCTTGGCAATCCACGAGCAGTACTTC. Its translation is CASSLAIHEQYF.

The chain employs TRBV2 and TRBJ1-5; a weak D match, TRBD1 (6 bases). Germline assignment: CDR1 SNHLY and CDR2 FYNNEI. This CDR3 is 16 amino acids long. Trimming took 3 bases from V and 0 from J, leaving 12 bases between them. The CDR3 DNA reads TGTGCCAGCAGTGAGGACAGACTTTATAGCAATCAGCCCCAGCATTTT. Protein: CASSEDRLYSNQPQHF.

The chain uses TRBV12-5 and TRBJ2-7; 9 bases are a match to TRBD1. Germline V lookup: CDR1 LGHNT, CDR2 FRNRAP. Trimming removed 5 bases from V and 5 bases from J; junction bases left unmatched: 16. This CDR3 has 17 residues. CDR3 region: CASGLSGRMTGGDEQYF. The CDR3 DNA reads TGTGCTAGTGGTCTTTCGGGGAGGATGACAGGGGGGGACGAGCAGTACTTC.

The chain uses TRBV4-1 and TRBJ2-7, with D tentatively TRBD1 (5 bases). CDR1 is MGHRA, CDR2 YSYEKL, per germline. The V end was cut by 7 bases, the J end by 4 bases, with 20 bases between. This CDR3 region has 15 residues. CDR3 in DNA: TGCGCCAGCAAAAAATTGGGGCTAGGTGGGTACGAGCAGTACTTC. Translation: CASKKLGLGGYEQYF.

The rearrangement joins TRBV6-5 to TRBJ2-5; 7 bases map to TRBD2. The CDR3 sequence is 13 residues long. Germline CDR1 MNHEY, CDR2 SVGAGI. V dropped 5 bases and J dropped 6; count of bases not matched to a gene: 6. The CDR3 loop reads CASSPGLVKTQYF. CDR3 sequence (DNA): TGTGCCAGCAGTCCCGGACTAGTCAAGACCCAGTACTTC.

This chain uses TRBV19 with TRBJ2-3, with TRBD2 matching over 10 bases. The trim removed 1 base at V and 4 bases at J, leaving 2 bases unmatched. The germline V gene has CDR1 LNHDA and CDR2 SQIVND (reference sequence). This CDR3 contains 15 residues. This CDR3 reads CASSIGLAGADTQYF. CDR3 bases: TGTGCCAGTAGTATAGGGCTAGCGGGAGCAGATACGCAGTATTTT.

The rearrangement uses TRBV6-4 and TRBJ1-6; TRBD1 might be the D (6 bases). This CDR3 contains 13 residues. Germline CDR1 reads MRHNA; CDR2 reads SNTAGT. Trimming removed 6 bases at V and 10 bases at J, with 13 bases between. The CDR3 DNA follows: TGTGCCAGCAGCAGCGGGGGGCGGTCACCCCTCCACTTT. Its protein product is CASSSGGRSPLHF.

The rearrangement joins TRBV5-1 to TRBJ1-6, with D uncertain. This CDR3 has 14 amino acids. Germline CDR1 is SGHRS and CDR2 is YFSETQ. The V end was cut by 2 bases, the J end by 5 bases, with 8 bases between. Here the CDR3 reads CASSLQTDNSPLHF. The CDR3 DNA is TGCGCCAGCAGCTTACAGACTGATAATTCACCCCTCCACTTT.

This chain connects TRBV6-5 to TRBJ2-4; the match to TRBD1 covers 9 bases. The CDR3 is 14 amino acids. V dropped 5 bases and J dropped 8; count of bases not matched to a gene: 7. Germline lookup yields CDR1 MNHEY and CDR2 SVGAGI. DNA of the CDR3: TGTGCCAGCAGTCAGGACAGGGGTGGACACATTCAGTACTTC. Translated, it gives CASSQDRGGHIQYF.

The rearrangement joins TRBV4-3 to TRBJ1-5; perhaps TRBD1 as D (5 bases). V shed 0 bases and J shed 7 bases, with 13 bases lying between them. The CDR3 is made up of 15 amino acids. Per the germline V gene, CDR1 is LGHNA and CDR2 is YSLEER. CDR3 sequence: CASSQDYRAGQPQHF. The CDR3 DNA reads TGCGCCAGCAGCCAAGATTACCGGGCAGGGCAGCCCCAGCATTTT.

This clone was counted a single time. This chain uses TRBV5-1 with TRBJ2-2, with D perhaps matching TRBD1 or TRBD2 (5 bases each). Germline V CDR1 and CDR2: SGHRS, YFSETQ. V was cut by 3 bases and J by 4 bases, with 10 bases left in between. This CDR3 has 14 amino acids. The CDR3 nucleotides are TGCGCCAGCAGCTACACCGGGACCACCGGGGAGCTGTTTTTT. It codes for CASSYTGTTGELFF.

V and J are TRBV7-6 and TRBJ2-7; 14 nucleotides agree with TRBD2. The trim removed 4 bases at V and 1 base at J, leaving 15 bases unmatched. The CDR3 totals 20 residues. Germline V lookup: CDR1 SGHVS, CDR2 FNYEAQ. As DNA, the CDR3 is TGTGCCAGCAGCTCGTCCCCATCCGGGACTAGCGGGAGTGGGTCCTACGAGCAGTACTTC. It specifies CASSSSPSGTSGSGSYEQYF. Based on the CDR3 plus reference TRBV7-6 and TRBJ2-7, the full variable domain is GAGVSQSPRYKVTKRGQDVALRCDPISGHVSLYWYRQALGQGPEFLTYFNYEAQQDKSGLPNDRFSAERPEGSISTLTIQRTEQRDSAMYRCASSSSPSGTSGSGSYEQYFGPGTRLTVT.